This TCR beta chain was recorded in a study of blood T cell repertoires in COVID-19. Background on the study: PBMCs, B-cell-depleted T cells, or T cells were the source of the cDNA or gDNA that made up the material.

Sequencing used immunoSEQ multiplex PCR; TCRdb keeps in-frame clones, though not all of them. The table includes under 300,000 clones, 65% to 80% detected once. This clone was counted only a few times. Losses at the gene ends were 5 bases for V and 5 bases for J; bases not matched to a gene: 16. CDR3 size: 17 residues. In germline, CDR1 is LNHDA, CDR2 SQIVND (reference sequence). Specimen: peripheral blood. The chain employs TRBV19 and TRBJ1-2, with 8 bases aligning to TRBD1. The clonotype originates from a middle-aged woman with active or convalescent COVID-19. The CDR3 sequence: CASSVYSPGQERYGYTF. The CDR3, as DNA: TGTGCCAGTAGTGTATACTCTCCGGGACAGGAAAGATATGGCTACACCTTC.